The next 30 T cell receptor beta chains were all read from a single sample in a study of shared clonotypes between healthy human individuals (dated by TCRdb to between 2020 and 2021). Library prep was done by the immunoSEQ multiplex PCR assay. TCRdb carries this immuneACCESS record with in-frame sequences only. Its versions omit some clonotypes, under half of them owing to an unresolved V gene in the studies checked, with the rest unexplained. The sample table holds some 1 million clones, of which around 74% were seen once. The ten largest clonotypes hold roughly 1.4% of the sample. Sequenced input: memory CD4+ T cells sorted from blood. The cell subset or site label, read with the paper, signifies: CD45RA-negative fraction. The receptors derive from a man aged 18 to 29 in good health.

The rearrangement joins TRBV6-6 to TRBJ2-7; no clear D gene. The CDR3 is 14 amino acids. V gave up 2 bases and J gave up 6 bases, with 14 bases separating them. Germline-derived CDR1 and CDR2 are MNHNY and SVGAGI (reference sequence). The DNA of the CDR3 is TGTGCCAGCAGTTACCAGGATGTGGCCACCGAGCAGTACTTC. Its translation is CASSYQDVATEQYF.

In its sample, this clone was seen once. This chain connects TRBV6-6 to TRBJ1-5; 9 positions match TRBD1. CDR3 length equals 15 residues. Trimming removed 1 base from V and 2 bases from J; junction bases left unmatched: 0. Germline CDR1 MNHNY, CDR2 SVGAGI (reference sequence). The CDR3 DNA is TGTGCCAGCAGTTACTGGACAGGGGGCAATCAGCCCCAGCATTTT. It specifies CASSYWTGGNQPQHF.

The chain couples TRBV28 to TRBJ1-2; D gene ambiguous. The V and J ends lost 3 bases and 5 bases respectively, with 13 bases between them. The V gene's germline CDR1 is MDHEN and CDR2 SYDVKM. This CDR3 spans 14 amino acids. The CDR3 here is CASSFRFAGYGYTF. The DNA for the CDR3 is TGTGCCAGCAGTTTTAGGTTCGCGGGTTATGGCTACACCTTC.

This chain uses TRBV7-9 with TRBJ2-7; D is perhaps TRBD1 or TRBD2 (6 bases each). This CDR3 region has 14 residues. The germline CDR1 and CDR2 sequences are SEHNR and FQNEAQ (reference sequence). Trimming shortened V by 3 bases and J by 2 bases, and 11 bases separated the two germline ends. DNA for the CDR3: TGTGCCAGCAGCTTTGGGGGGCCTCCCTACGAGCAGTACTTC. Translated, it gives CASSFGGPPYEQYF. The variable domain in full, with the rest retrieved from reference TRBV7-9 and TRBJ2-7, is DTGVSQNPRHKITKRGQNVTFRCDPISEHNRLYWYRQTLGQGPEFLTYFQNEAQLEKSRLLSDRFSAERPKGSFSTLEIQRTEQGDSAMYLCASSFGGPPYEQYFGPGTRLTVT.

This chain joins TRBV19 and TRBJ1-1; D gene unclear. The CDR3 has 14 amino acids. Germline lookup yields CDR1 LNHDA and CDR2 SQIVND (reference sequence). Trimming removed 4 bases from V and 1 base from J, with 10 bases in between. The CDR3 DNA follows: TGTGCCAGTAGTAAATCAGCAGGGAACACTGAAGCTTTCTTT. Translating it yields CASSKSAGNTEAFF.

The rearrangement links TRBV6-6 to TRBJ2-3; no clear D. The CDR3 spans 11 residues. Trimming left V 6 bases short and J 5 bases short, with 6 bases between. Germline V gene data show CDR1 as MNHNY and CDR2 as SVGAGI (reference sequence). The CDR3 DNA follows: TGTGCCAGCAGGAATCTAGATACGCAGTATTTT. Its protein product is CASRNLDTQYF.

The genes are TRBV19 and TRBJ2-1; TRBD1 agrees at 8 bases. The germline CDR1 and CDR2 sequences are LNHDA and SQIVND (reference sequence). The length of the CDR3 is 15 residues. Trimming took 3 bases from V and 6 from J; bases not matched to a gene: 7. CDR3 nucleotide sequence: TGTGCCAGTAGTATCGTTTCAGGGGGCATCAATGAGCAGTTCTTC. This encodes CASSIVSGGINEQFF.

This chain connects TRBV11-2 to TRBJ2-3; the D call may be TRBD1 or TRBD2 (5 bases each). CDR1 is SGHAT, CDR2 FQNNGV, per germline. The CDR3 covers 15 residues. The V gene lost 4 bases and the J gene lost 7 bases, with 18 bases spanning the gap. This chain's CDR3 is CASSSGAEKGNTQYF. Here the CDR3 DNA reads TGTGCCAGCAGCTCCGGGGCCGAGAAGGGGAATACGCAGTATTTT.

V is TRBV5-1 and J is TRBJ2-3; tentative D call: TRBD1 (6 bases). The V and J ends lost 4 bases and 2 bases respectively, with 11 bases between them. Germline V CDR1 and CDR2: SGHRS, YFSETQ. The CDR3 spans 14 residues. CDR3 in DNA: TGCGCCAGCAGCGTGACAGGCTCCACAGATACGCAGTATTTT. As protein: CASSVTGSTDTQYF.

This sequence joins TRBV29-1 and TRBJ2-5; no clear D. The J call may be in error: the DNA end matches TRBJ2-7 better. The CDR3 has 12 residues. The V gene's germline CDR1 is SQVTM and CDR2 ANQGSEA. This CDR3 is CSVEAGWDEQYF. For the CDR3, the DNA is TGCAGCGTTGAGGCAGGCTGGGACGAGCAGTACTTC.

The chain uses TRBV21-1 and TRBJ2-5; the table assigns TRBD2, which was not confirmed against the DNA. TRBV21-1 is annotated as a pseudogene. The CDR3 contains 15 residues. CDR3 nucleotide sequence: TGTGCCAGCAGCAGAGGAGGGGCTTACCAAGAGACCCAGTACTTC. Its translation is CASSRGGAYQETQYF.

This clone has just a few counts. This chain links TRBV30 with TRBJ2-5; 9 bases agree with TRBD2. This CDR3 has 17 amino acids. J lost 4 bases, V lost 0 bases, and 12 bases had no gene match. Germline assignment: CDR1 GTSNPN and CDR2 SVGIG (reference sequence). The CDR3 spells CAWSVLPLREGRETQYF. CDR3 DNA: TGTGCCTGGAGTGTATTACCTTTGCGGGAGGGGCGAGAGACCCAGTACTTC.

V is TRBV28 and J is TRBJ2-7; 8 bases are shared with TRBD2. Germline values: CDR1 MDHEN, CDR2 SYDVKM. CDR3 length: 13 residues. J lost 5 bases, V lost 10 bases, and 10 bases had no gene match. The CDR3 region is CAIRSGSPHEQYF. CDR3 sequence (DNA): TGTGCCATCAGAAGCGGGAGTCCCCACGAGCAGTACTTC.

Turning to this clone: The sample contains more than one DNA sequence encoding this CDR3. This chain uses TRBV5-1 with TRBJ2-1; 12 bases are shared with TRBD2. CDR3 length: 14 residues. Germline assignment: CDR1 SGHRS and CDR2 YFSETQ. The V gene end was trimmed by 4 bases and the J gene end by 8 bases; junction bases not matched to a gene: 4. CDR3 loop: CASSPGLAGYEQFF. CDR3 in DNA: TGCGCCAGCAGCCCAGGACTAGCGGGATATGAGCAGTTCTTC.

This clone showed up just a few times. The CDR3 region has the DNA TGTGCCAGCAGCGTCAGACAGGGGGCAGGCGGGGAGCTGTTTTTT. Protein product: CASSVRQGAGGELFF. The chain is built from TRBV11-2 and TRBJ2-2; 10 bases fit TRBD1. The J segment lost 7 bases and the V segment lost 5 bases, leaving 7 bases of the junction unmatched. The CDR3 runs to 15 residues. CDR1 and CDR2 (germline): SGHAT, FQNNGV. Based on the CDR3 plus reference TRBV11-2 and TRBJ2-2, the full variable domain is EAGVAQSPRYKIIEKRQSVAFWCNPISGHATLYWYQQILGQGPKLLIQFQNNGVVDDSQLPKDRFSAERLKGVDSTLKIQPAKLEDSAVYLCASSVRQGAGGELFFGEGSRLTVL.

The rearrangement joins TRBV5-6 to TRBJ2-6; D remains ambiguous. The germline gives CDR1 SGHDT, CDR2 YYEEEE. With 10 bases removed from V and 5 bases from J, the gap between germline ends came to 16 bases. The CDR3 is made up of 14 amino acids. Here the CDR3 DNA reads TGTGCCCTTTATAGACAAAGTCGGGCCAACGTCCTGACTTTC. It translates to CALYRQSRANVLTF.

This chain links TRBV5-1 with TRBJ2-5, with TRBD2 matching over 9 bases. The length of the CDR3 is 16 residues. V dropped 2 bases and J dropped 5; count of bases not matched to a gene: 10. The germline V gene encodes CDR1 SGHRS and CDR2 YFSETQ. The CDR3 protein is CASSFNLAGASETQYF. The CDR3 region has the DNA TGCGCCAGCAGCTTTAATTTAGCGGGAGCATCTGAGACCCAGTACTTC. The whole variable domain, filled in from reference TRBV5-1 and TRBJ2-5, reads KAGVTQTPRYLIKTRGQQVTLSCSPISGHRSVSWYQQTPGQGLQFLFEYFSETQRNKGNFPGRFSGRQFSNSRSEMNVSTLELGDSALYLCASSFNLAGASETQYFGPGTRLLVL.

The chain employs TRBV5-1 and TRBJ2-5; 16 bases map to TRBD2. J gave up 4 bases and V 5 bases, and 8 bases lay outside the gene matches. The CDR3 is 17 amino acids. The germline CDR1 and CDR2 sequences are SGHRS and YFSETQ. This CDR3 is CASREGTSGGAGETQYF. CDR3 sequence (DNA): TGCGCCAGCAGGGAAGGGACTAGCGGGGGGGCCGGAGAGACCCAGTACTTC.

The rearrangement joins TRBV30 to TRBJ1-1; D gene uncertain. The V end lost 4 bases, the J end lost 4 bases, and 10 bases lay between the germline ends. Looked up from germline, CDR1 is GTSNPN and CDR2 is SVGIG (reference sequence). This CDR3 comprises 12 residues. The CDR3 region has the DNA TGTGCCTGGATCGACCTCGGCACTGAAGCTTTCTTT. Translation gives CAWIDLGTEAFF. The complete variable domain, with remaining parts taken from reference TRBV30 and TRBJ1-1, reads SQTIHQWPATLVQPVGSPLSLECTVEGTSNPNLYWYRQAAGRGLQLLFYSVGIGQISSEVPQNLSASRPQDRQFILSSKKLLLSDSGFYLCAWIDLGTEAFFGQGTRLTVV.

The rearrangement uses TRBV28 and TRBJ1-2; TRBD1 agrees at 7 bases. The germline V gene encodes CDR1 MDHEN and CDR2 SYDVKM. The CDR3 length is 14 residues. V was clipped by 4 bases and J by 8 bases; unmatched bases: 10. CDR3: CASSYDRVVGGYTF. DNA of the CDR3: TGTGCCAGCAGTTATGACAGGGTCGTTGGGGGCTACACCTTC.

The chain joins TRBV2 to TRBJ1-2, with 9 positions matching TRBD1. The CDR3 is 15 amino acids. V trimming: 6 bases; J trimming: 8 bases; junction bases outside the gene matches: 13. From germline, CDR1 is SNHLY and CDR2 FYNNEI. The CDR3 loop reads CASSGNRGPSGGYTF. The CDR3 nucleotides are TGTGCCAGCAGCGGAAACAGGGGGCCTAGCGGCGGCTACACCTTC.

V gene TRBV7-9 combines with J gene TRBJ2-5; D might be TRBD1 or TRBD2, each matching 5 bases. Germline assignment: CDR1 SEHNR and CDR2 FQNEAQ (reference sequence). This CDR3 comprises 15 residues. The V end lost 5 bases, the J end lost 2 bases, and 15 bases lay between the germline ends. CDR3 sequence reads: CASSPDGDPQETQYF. The CDR3 DNA is TGTGCCAGCAGCCCCGACGGGGACCCACAAGAGACCCAGTACTTC.

The chain couples TRBV28 to TRBJ2-7; perhaps D is TRBD1 or TRBD2 (6 bases each). V was clipped by 5 bases and J by 3 bases, with 17 bases between them. The CDR3 is made up of 15 amino acids. Germline assignment: CDR1 MDHEN and CDR2 SYDVKM. CDR3 amino acids: CASSPTGALFYEQYF. DNA for the CDR3: TGTGCCAGCAGTCCCACGGGGGCCCTCTTCTACGAGCAGTACTTC.

V is TRBV2 and J is TRBJ1-5; D is ambiguous. Looked up from germline, CDR1 is SNHLY and CDR2 is FYNNEI. The CDR3 consists of 12 residues. The germline V and J ends were trimmed by 5 bases and 6 bases, with 8 bases remaining between them. CDR3 sequence: CASSFDSQPQHF. CDR3 sequence (DNA): TGTGCCAGCAGTTTTGATAGTCAGCCCCAGCATTTT.

The V call is TRBV4-1, the J call TRBJ1-1; TRBD1 agrees at 9 bases. V shed 3 bases and J 0 bases; nucleotides not matched to a gene: 2. Germline CDR1 is MGHRA and CDR2 is YSYEKL. The CDR3 is 15 amino acids. The CDR3 DNA follows: TGCGCCAGCAGCCAGACAGGGGGTATGAACACTGAAGCTTTCTTT. Its protein product is CASSQTGGMNTEAFF.

The chain recombines TRBV29-1 with TRBJ1-1, with D perhaps TRBD1 (5 bases). In germline, CDR1 is SQVTM, CDR2 ANQGSEA. The CDR3 is 12 residues long. Between the trimmed V and J ends, which lost 3 bases and 3 bases, there was a span of 8 bases. The CDR3 loop is CSVDQGDTEAFF. CDR3 DNA sequence: TGCAGCGTTGACCAGGGAGACACTGAAGCTTTCTTT.

The chain has TRBV7-2 and TRBJ1-6; D is possibly TRBD1 (6 bases). Germline CDR1 is SGHTA and CDR2 is FQGNSA. The V end was cut by 2 bases, the J end by 6 bases, with 14 bases between. This CDR3 region has 16 residues. CDR3 sequence: CASSLKSRTVNSPLHF. For the CDR3, the DNA is TGTGCCAGCAGCTTAAAGTCTAGGACAGTTAATTCACCCCTCCACTTT.

The sample holds a few counts of this clone. J is TRBJ1-2 and V is TRBV11-2, with TRBD1 as a possible D gene (6 bases). Germline V CDR1 and CDR2: SGHAT, FQNNGV. V gave up 3 bases and J gave up 2 bases, with 13 bases separating them. The CDR3 sequence is 15 residues long. The CDR3 protein is CASSFPGTPNYGYTF. The CDR3 DNA follows: TGTGCCAGCAGCTTCCCCGGGACACCAAACTATGGCTACACCTTC. The whole variable domain, remainder taken from reference TRBV11-2 and TRBJ1-2, is EAGVAQSPRYKIIEKRQSVAFWCNPISGHATLYWYQQILGQGPKLLIQFQNNGVVDDSQLPKDRFSAERLKGVDSTLKIQPAKLEDSAVYLCASSFPGTPNYGYTFGSGTRLTVV.

The rearrangement uses TRBV5-1 and TRBJ1-3; D uncertain. The CDR3 contains 14 residues. V was cut by 0 bases and J by 7 bases, with 11 bases left in between. CDR1 is SGHRS and CDR2 is YFSETQ in the germline V gene. CDR3 amino acids: CASSLGETTNTIYF. The CDR3 DNA follows: TGCGCCAGCAGCTTGGGCGAGACAACTAACACCATATATTTT. Supplemented by reference TRBV5-1 and TRBJ1-3, the full variable domain reads KAGVTQTPRYLIKTRGQQVTLSCSPISGHRSVSWYQQTPGQGLQFLFEYFSETQRNKGNFPGRFSGRQFSNSRSEMNVSTLELGDSALYLCASSLGETTNTIYFGEGSWLTVV.

This clone was seen a single time. This rearrangement joins TRBV6-5 to TRBJ2-3; no clear D. V lost 6 bases and J lost 0, with 7 bases in between. The CDR3 covers 13 residues. Looked up from germline, CDR1 is MNHEY and CDR2 is SVGAGI. The CDR3 region has the DNA TGTGCCAGCAGGCCAAGGAGCACAGATACGCAGTATTTT. The encoded protein is CASRPRSTDTQYF.